This entry is about one T cell receptor beta chain. This entry is derived from a study of blood T cell repertoires in COVID-19. Across the study: Donors in the United States, Italy and Spain gave samples during acute or convalescent COVID-19.

TCRdb's copy holds only in-frame clones and misses some; the assay was immunoSEQ multiplex PCR. The sample lists around 160,000 clones, roughly 83% occurring once. Trimming pared 0 bases from V and 0 bases from J, leaving 11 bases between. Germline CDR1 is GTSNPN and CDR2 is SVGIG (reference sequence). The CDR3 spans 15 residues. Across over 20 US areas, participants ranged in age from about 18 to 100 years. The rearrangement joins TRBV30 to TRBJ1-1, with D unresolved. Sequencing was done on a sample of PBMCs or T cells enriched from blood (not recorded which). The sequence was obtained from a woman aged 60-75 years who had recovered from COVID-19. CDR3 loop: CAWSVPWLMNTEAFF. The CDR3 DNA sequence: TGTGCCTGGAGTGTACCATGGCTCATGAACACTGAAGCTTTCTTT.